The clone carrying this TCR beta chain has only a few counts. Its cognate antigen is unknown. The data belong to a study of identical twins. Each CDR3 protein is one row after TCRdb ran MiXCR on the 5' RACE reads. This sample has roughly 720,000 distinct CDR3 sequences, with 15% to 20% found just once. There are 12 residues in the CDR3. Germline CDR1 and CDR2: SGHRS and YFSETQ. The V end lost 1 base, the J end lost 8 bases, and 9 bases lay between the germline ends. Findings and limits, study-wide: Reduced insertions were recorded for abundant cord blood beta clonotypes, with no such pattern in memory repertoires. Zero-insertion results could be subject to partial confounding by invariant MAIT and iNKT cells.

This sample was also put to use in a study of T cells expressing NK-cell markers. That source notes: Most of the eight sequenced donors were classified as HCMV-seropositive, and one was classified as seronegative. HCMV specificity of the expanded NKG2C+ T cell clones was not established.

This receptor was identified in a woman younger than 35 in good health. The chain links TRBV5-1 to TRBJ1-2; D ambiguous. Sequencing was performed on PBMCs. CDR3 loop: CASSLPGPGYTF. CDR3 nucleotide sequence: TGCGCCAGCAGCTTGCCGGGTCCCGGCTACACCTTC.